These 4 T cell receptor beta chains share one sample of origin, sequenced in a study of T cell responses to AZD1222 COVID-19 vaccine. Only in-frame clones appear in the TCRdb table, and some are missing; sequencing was by immunoSEQ multiplex PCR. Here the sample spans approximately 150,000 clones, more than 70% being singletons. The sample was peripheral blood, taken on day 0 of MenACWY control vaccination. These receptors were collected from an adult in good health.

V is TRBV19 and J is TRBJ1-2; D not certain. Germline loops: CDR1 LNHDA, CDR2 SQIVND (reference sequence). V was trimmed by 4 bases and J by 0 bases, leaving 12 bases between them. The CDR3 has 15 amino acids. The CDR3 region has the DNA TGTGCCAGTAGTAACCGAGAGCTCGCTAACTATGGCTACACCTTC. Amino acids: CASSNRELANYGYTF.

This clone was recorded at least ten times. This rearrangement joins TRBV6-4 to TRBJ2-3; D not certain. The CDR3 covers 13 residues. Germline V gives CDR1 MRHNA, CDR2 SNTAGT. Trimming removed 2 bases at V and 1 base at J, with 4 bases between. CDR3 protein: CASSDDGTDTQYF. DNA for the CDR3: TGTGCCAGCAGTGACGACGGCACAGATACGCAGTATTTT.

The rearrangement links TRBV7-2 to TRBJ2-3, with 7 bases lining up with TRBD2. The CDR3 loop spans 17 amino acids. Germline CDR1 SGHTA, CDR2 FQGNSA. Trimming at V came to 1 base and at J to 0 bases, leaving 7 bases not matched to a gene. CDR3 amino acids: CASSLGNSGVSTDTQYF. CDR3 sequence (DNA): TGTGCCAGCAGCTTAGGCAACAGCGGGGTAAGCACAGATACGCAGTATTTT. The full variable domain, with the rest looked up from reference TRBV7-2 and TRBJ2-3, is GAGVSQSPSNKVTEKGKDVELRCDPISGHTALYWYRQSLGQGLEFLIYFQGNSAPDKSGLPSDRFSAERTGGSVSTLTIQRTQQEDSAVYLCASSLGNSGVSTDTQYFGPGTRLTVL.

The rearrangement joins TRBV6-2 or TRBV6-3 to TRBJ2-1; the match to TRBD1 covers 10 bases. The V gene end was trimmed by 5 bases and the J gene end by 4 bases; junction bases not matched to a gene: 11. Germline values: CDR1 MNHEY, CDR2 SVGEGT. The length of the CDR3 is 17 residues. CDR3 sequence: CASSAYPGQGRYNEQFF. The CDR3 DNA is TGTGCCAGCAGTGCCTACCCGGGACAGGGGAGGTACAATGAGCAGTTCTTC.